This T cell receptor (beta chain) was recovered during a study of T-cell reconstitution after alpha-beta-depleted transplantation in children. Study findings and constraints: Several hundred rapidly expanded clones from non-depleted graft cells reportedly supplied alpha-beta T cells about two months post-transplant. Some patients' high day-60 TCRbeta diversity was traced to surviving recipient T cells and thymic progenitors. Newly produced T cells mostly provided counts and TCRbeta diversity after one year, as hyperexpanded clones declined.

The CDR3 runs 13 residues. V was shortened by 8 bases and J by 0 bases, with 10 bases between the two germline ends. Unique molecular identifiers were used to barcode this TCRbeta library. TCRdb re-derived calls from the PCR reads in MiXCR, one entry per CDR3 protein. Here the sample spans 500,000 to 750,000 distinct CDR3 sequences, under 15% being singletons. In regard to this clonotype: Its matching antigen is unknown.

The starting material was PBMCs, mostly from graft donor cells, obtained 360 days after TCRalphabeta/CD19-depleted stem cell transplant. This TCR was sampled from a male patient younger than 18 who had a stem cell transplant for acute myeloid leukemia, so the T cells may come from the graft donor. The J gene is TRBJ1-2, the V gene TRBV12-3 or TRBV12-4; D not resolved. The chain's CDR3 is CASRAGANYGYTF. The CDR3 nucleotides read TGTGCCAGCCGGGCCGGGGCTAACTATGGCTACACCTTC.